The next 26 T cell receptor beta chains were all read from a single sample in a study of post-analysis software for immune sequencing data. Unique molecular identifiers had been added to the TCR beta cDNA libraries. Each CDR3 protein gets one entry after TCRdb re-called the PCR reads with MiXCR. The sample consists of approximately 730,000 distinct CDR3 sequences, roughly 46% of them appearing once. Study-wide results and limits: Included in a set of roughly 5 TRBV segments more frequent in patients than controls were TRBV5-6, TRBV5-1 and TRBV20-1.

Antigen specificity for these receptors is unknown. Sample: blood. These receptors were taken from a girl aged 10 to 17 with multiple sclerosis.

The CDR3 DNA reads TGTGCCAGCACTCCACGAACGGGGGTGTACGAGCAGTACTTC. Residues: CASTPRTGVYEQYF. The chain carries TRBV6-1 and TRBJ2-7; possibly TRBD2 for D (6 bases). This CDR3 spans 14 amino acids. V shed 7 bases and J shed 4 bases, with 17 bases lying between them. Germline CDR1 and CDR2: MNHNS and SASEGT.

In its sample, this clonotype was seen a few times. The CDR3 spells CASVKDYDSYEQYF. The CDR3 DNA follows: TGTGCCAGCGTGAAGGACTACGACTCCTACGAGCAGTACTTC. The V and J genes are TRBV7-9 and TRBJ2-7; D is possibly TRBD2 (6 bases). The CDR3 loop spans 14 amino acids. Germline CDR1 is SEHNR and CDR2 is FQNEAQ (reference sequence). Trimming took off 8 bases at V and 0 bases at J, with 14 bases between the two ends.

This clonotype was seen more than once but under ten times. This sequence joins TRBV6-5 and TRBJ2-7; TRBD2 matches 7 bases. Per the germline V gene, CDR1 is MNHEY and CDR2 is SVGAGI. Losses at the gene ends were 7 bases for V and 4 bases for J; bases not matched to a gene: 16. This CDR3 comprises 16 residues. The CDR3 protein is CASINIGTTGEYEQYF. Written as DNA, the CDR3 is TGTGCCAGCATCAACATAGGGACTACGGGAGAGTACGAGCAGTACTTC.

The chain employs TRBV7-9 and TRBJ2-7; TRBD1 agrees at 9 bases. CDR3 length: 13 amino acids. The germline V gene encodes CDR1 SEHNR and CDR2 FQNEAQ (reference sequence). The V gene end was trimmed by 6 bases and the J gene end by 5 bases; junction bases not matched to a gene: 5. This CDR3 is CASSGTGIHEQYF. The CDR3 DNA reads TGTGCCAGCAGTGGGACAGGGATCCACGAGCAGTACTTC.

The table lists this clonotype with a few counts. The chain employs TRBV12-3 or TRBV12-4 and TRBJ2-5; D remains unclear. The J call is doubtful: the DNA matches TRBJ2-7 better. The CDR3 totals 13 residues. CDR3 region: CASSLVDIGEQYF. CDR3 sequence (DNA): TGTGCCAGCAGCCTGGTGGATATCGGCGAGCAGTACTTC.

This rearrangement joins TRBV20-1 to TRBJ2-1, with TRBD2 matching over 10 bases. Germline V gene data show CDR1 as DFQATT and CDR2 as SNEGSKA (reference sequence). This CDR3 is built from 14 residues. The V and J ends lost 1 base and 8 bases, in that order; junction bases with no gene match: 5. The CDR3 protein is CSARALAGVDEQFF. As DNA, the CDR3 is TGCAGTGCTAGAGCTCTAGCGGGAGTAGATGAGCAGTTCTTC.

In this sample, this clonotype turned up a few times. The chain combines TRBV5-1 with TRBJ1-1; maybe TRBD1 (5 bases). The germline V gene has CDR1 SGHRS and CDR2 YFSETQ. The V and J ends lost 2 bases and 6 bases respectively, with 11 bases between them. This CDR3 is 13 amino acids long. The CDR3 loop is CASSLGTSAEAFF. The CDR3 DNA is TGCGCCAGCAGCTTAGGGACCTCCGCTGAAGCTTTCTTT. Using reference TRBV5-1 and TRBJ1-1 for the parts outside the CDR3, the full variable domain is KAGVTQTPRYLIKTRGQQVTLSCSPISGHRSVSWYQQTPGQGLQFLFEYFSETQRNKGNFPGRFSGRQFSNSRSEMNVSTLELGDSALYLCASSLGTSAEAFFGQGTRLTVV.

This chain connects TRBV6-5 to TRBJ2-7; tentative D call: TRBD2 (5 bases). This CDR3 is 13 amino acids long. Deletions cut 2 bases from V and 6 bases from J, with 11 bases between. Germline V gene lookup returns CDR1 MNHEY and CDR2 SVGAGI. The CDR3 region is CASSYEGTGEQYF. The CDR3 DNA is TGTGCCAGCAGTTACGAGGGAACTGGCGAGCAGTACTTC.

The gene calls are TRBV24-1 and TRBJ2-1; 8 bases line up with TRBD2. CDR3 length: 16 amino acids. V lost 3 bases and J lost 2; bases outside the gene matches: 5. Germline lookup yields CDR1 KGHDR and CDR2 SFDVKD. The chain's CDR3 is CATSDTREGAYNEQFF. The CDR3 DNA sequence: TGTGCCACCAGTGATACACGGGAGGGGGCCTACAATGAGCAGTTCTTC.

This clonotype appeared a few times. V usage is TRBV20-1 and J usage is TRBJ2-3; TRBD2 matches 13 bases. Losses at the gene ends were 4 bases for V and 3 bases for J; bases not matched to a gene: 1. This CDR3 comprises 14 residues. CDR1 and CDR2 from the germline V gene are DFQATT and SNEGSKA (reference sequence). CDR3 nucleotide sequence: TGCAGTGCTACGGGACTAGCGGGGACAGATACGCAGTATTTT. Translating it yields CSATGLAGTDTQYF.

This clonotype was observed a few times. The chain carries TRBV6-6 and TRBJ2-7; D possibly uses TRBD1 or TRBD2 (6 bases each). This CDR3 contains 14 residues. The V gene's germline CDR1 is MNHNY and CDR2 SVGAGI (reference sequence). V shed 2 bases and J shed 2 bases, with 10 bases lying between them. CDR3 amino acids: CASSYAGHPYEQYF. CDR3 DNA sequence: TGTGCCAGCAGTTACGCGGGACATCCCTACGAGCAGTACTTC.

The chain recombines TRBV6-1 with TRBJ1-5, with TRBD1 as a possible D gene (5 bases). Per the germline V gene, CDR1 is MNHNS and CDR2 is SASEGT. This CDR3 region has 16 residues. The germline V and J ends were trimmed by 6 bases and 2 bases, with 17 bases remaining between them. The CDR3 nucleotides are TGTGCCAGCAGGGAGTCCTCCCCGGGGGGCAATCAGCCCCAGCATTTT. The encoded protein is CASRESSPGGNQPQHF.

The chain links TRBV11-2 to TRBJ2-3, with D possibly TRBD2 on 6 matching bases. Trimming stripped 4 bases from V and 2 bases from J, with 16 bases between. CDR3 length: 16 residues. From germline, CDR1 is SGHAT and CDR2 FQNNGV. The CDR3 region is CASSWRRDSLTDTQYF. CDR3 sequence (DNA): TGTGCCAGCAGCTGGCGCCGGGACTCTCTCACAGATACGCAGTATTTT.

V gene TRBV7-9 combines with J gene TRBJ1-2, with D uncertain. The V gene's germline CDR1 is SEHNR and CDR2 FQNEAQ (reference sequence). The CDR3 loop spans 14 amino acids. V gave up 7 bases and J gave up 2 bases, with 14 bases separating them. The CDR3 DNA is TGTGCCAGCACTAATAACGCAGTGAACTATGGCTACACCTTC. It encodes CASTNNAVNYGYTF.

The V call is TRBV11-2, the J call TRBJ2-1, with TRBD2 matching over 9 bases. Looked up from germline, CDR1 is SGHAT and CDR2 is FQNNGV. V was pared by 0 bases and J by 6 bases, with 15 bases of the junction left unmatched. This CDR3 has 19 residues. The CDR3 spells CASSLEAPAGGRARNEQFF. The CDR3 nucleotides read TGTGCCAGCAGCTTAGAGGCCCCGGCGGGCGGGAGGGCCCGCAATGAGCAGTTCTTC. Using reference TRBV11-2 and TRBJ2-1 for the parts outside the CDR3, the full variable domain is EAGVAQSPRYKIIEKRQSVAFWCNPISGHATLYWYQQILGQGPKLLIQFQNNGVVDDSQLPKDRFSAERLKGVDSTLKIQPAKLEDSAVYLCASSLEAPAGGRARNEQFFGPGTRLTVL.

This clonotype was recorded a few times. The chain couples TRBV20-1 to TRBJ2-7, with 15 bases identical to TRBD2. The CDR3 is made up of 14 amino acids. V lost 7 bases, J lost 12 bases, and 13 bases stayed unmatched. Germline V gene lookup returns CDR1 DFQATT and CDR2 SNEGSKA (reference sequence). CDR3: CSVDGGLAGGPPYF. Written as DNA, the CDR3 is TGCAGTGTTGACGGAGGACTAGCGGGAGGGCCGCCGTACTTC.

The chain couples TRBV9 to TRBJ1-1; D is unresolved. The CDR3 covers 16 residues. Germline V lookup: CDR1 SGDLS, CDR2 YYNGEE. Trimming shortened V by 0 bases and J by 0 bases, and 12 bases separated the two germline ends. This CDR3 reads CASSVGLSGVNTEAFF. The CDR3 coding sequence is TGTGCCAGCAGCGTAGGACTCTCTGGGGTGAACACTGAAGCTTTCTTT.

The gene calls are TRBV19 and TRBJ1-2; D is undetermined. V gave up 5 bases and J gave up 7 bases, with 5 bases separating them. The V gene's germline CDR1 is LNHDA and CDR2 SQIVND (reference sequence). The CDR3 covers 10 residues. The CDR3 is CASSPTGYTF. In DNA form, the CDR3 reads TGTGCCAGTAGTCCTACTGGCTACACCTTC.

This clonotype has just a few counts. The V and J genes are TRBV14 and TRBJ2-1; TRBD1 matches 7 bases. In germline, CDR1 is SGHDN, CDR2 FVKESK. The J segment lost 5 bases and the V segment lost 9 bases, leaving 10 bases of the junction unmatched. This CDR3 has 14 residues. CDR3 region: CASGGQVINNEQFF. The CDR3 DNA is TGTGCCAGTGGCGGACAGGTTATCAACAATGAGCAGTTCTTC.

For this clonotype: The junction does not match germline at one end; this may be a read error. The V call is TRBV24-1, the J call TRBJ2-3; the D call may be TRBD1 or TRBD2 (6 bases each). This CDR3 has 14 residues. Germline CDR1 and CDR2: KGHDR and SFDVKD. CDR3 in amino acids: CAASARGRGDTQYF. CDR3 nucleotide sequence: TGTGCCGCCAGTGCTCGGGGGCGCGGAGATACGCAGTATTTT.

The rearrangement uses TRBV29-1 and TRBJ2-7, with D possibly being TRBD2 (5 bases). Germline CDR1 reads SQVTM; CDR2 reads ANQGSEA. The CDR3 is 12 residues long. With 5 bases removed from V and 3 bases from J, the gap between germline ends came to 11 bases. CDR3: CSVQTSVYEQYF. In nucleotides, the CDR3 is TGCAGCGTTCAAACTAGTGTCTACGAGCAGTACTTC.

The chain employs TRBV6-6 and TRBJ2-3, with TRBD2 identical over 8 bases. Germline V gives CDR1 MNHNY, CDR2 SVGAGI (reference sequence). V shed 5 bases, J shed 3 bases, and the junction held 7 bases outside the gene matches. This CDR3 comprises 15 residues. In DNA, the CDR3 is TGTGCCAGCAGTCCGGCCGGCGGGAGGACAGATACGCAGTATTTT. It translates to CASSPAGGRTDTQYF.

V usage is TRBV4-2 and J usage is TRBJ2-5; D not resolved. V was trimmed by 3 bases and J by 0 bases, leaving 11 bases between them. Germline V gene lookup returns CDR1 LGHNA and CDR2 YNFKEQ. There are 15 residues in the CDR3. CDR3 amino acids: CASSQWLGYQETQYF. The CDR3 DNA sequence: TGTGCCAGCAGCCAGTGGTTGGGGTACCAAGAGACCCAGTACTTC.

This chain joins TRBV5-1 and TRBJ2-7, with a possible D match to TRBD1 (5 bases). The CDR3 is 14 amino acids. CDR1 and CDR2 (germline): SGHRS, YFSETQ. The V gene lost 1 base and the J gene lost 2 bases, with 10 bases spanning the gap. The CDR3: CASSLRAGPYEQYF. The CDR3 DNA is TGCGCCAGCAGCTTGAGGGCAGGGCCCTACGAGCAGTACTTC. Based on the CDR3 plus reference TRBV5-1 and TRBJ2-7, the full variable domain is KAGVTQTPRYLIKTRGQQVTLSCSPISGHRSVSWYQQTPGQGLQFLFEYFSETQRNKGNFPGRFSGRQFSNSRSEMNVSTLELGDSALYLCASSLRAGPYEQYFGPGTRLTVT.

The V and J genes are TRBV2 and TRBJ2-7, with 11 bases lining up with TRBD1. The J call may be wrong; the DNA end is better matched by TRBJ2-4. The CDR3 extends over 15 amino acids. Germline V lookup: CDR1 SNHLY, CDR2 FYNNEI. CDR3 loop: CASRRTGGAKNIQYF. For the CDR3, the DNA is TGTGCCAGCAGGAGGACAGGGGGCGCGAAAAACATTCAGTACTTC.

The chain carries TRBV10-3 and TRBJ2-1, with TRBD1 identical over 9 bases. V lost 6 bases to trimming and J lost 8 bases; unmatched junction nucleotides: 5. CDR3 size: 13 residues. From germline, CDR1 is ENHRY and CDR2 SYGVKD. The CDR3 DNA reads TGTGCCATCAGATCGGACAGGGGCGATGAGCAGTTCTTC. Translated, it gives CAIRSDRGDEQFF.